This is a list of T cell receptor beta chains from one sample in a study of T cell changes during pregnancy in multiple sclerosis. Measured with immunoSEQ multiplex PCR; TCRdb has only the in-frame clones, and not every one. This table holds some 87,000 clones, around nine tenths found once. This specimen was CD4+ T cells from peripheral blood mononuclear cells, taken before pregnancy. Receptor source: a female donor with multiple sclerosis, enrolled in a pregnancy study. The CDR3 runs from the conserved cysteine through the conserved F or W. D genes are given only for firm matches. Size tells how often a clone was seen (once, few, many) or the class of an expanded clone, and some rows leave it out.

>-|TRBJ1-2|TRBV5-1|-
CASSNRGATYGYTF
TGCGCCAGCAGCAACCGTGGGGCGACCTATGGCTACACCTTC
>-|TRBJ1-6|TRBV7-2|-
CASKPGGGGGNSPLHF
TGTGCCAGCAAACCCGGCGGGGGTGGTGGTAATTCACCCCTCCACTTT
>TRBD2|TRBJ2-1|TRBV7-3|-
CASSPGTSMHEQFF
TGTGCCAGCAGCCCCGGGACTAGTATGCATGAGCAGTTCTTC
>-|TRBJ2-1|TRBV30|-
CAWSPNYNEQFF
TGTGCCTGGAGCCCAAACTACAATGAGCAGTTCTTC
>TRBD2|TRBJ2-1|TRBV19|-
CASRRLASQGWGEQFF
TGTGCCAGTAGGAGACTAGCGAGTCAAGGTTGGGGTGAGCAGTTCTTC
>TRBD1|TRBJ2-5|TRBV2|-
CASSPPGQGGKTQYF
TGTGCCAGCAGTCCACCGGGACAGGGAGGGAAGACCCAGTACTTC
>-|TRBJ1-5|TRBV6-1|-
CASSALIQGNQPQHF
TGTGCCAGCAGTGCCCTAATACAGGGAAATCAGCCCCAGCATTTT
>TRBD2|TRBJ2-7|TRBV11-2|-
CASSSSGDSYEQYF
TGTGCCAGCAGCTCGAGCGGGGATAGCTACGAGCAGTACTTC
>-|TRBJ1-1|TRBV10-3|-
CAISDPPRNTEAFF
TGTGCCATCAGTGATCCCCCCAGGAACACTGAAGCTTTCTTT
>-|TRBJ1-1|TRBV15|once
CATSREKGGSTEAFF
TGTGCCACCAGCAGAGAGAAGGGGGGGTCCACTGAAGCTTTCTTT
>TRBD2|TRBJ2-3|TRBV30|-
CAWSTPAGAGDTQYF
TGTGCCTGGAGTACCCCAGCGGGAGCGGGAGATACGCAGTATTTT
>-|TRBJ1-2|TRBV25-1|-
CASSVGGEGPSGYTF
TGTGCCAGCAGCGTGGGAGGGGAGGGCCCCTCTGGCTACACCTTC
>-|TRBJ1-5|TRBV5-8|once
CASSLARNQPQHF
TGTGCCAGCAGCTTGGCCCGGAATCAGCCCCAGCATTTT
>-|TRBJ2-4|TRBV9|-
CASSVEPGMDIQYF
TGTGCCAGCAGCGTAGAACCAGGGATGGACATTCAGTACTTC
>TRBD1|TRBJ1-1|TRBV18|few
CASSRTGGTEAFF
TGTGCCAGCTCAAGGACAGGGGGCACTGAAGCTTTCTTT
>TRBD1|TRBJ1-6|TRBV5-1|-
CASSLAGQGINSPLHF
TGCGCCAGCAGCTTGGCCGGACAGGGGATTAATTCACCCCTCCACTTT
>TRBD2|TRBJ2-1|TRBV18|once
CASSPSRGGAYNEQFF
TGTGCCAGCTCACCAAGTCGGGGGGGCGCCTACAATGAGCAGTTCTTC
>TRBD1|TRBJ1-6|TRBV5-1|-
CASSSGGDRGNSPLHF
TGCGCCAGCAGCTCCGGGGGGGACAGGGGTAATTCACCCCTCCACTTT
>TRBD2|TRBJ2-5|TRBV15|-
CATSRDRRGRVQETQYF
TGTGCCACCAGCAGAGACCGGAGAGGGAGGGTCCAAGAGACCCAGTACTTC
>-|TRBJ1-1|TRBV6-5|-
CASSYSRNTEAFF
TGTGCCAGCAGTTATTCCAGGAACACTGAAGCTTTCTTT
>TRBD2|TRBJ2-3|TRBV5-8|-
CASSLELAGTDTQYF
TGTGCCAGCAGCTTGGAGCTAGCGGGAACAGATACGCAGTATTTT
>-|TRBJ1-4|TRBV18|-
CASSRGQPLNEKLFF
TGTGCCAGCTCACGAGGACAGCCTTTGAATGAAAAACTGTTTTTT
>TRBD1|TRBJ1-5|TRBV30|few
CAWDGPGTAIQPQHF
TGTGCCTGGGACGGCCCCGGGACAGCTATTCAGCCCCAGCATTTT
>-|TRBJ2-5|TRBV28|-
CASSLSTRIETQYF
TGTGCCAGCAGTTTATCCACTAGGATAGAGACCCAGTACTTC
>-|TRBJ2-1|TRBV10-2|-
CASPGTPYNEQFF
TGCGCCAGCCCTGGGACTCCTTACAATGAGCAGTTCTTC
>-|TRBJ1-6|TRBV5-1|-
CASSHRVNNSPLHF
TGCGCCAGCAGCCACCGGGTCAATAATTCACCCCTCCACTTT
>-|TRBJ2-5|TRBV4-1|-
CASSQDPAARGTQYF
TGCGCCAGCAGCCAAGATCCGGCAGCAAGGGGGACCCAGTACTTC
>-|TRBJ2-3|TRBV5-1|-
CASSPELSTDTQYF
TGCGCCAGCAGCCCCGAACTGAGCACAGATACGCAGTATTTT
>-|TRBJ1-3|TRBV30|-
CASTTAPSGNTIYF
TGTGCCTCAACTACCGCACCGTCTGGAAACACCATATATTTT